This T cell receptor beta chain was recorded in a study of blood T cell repertoires in COVID-19. Sequencing was performed with immunoSEQ multiplex PCR; in TCRdb, only in-frame clones are kept and a portion is missing. This sample yields roughly 390,000 clones, of which 87% are seen a single time; about 10% belongs to the top ten. The germline V gene encodes CDR1 SGHTA and CDR2 FQGNSA. V lost 3 bases and J lost 7; bases outside the gene matches: 5. This CDR3 spans 13 amino acids. Sequencing used peripheral blood. V and J are TRBV7-2 and TRBJ2-7; the match to TRBD2 covers 8 bases. The source is a woman younger than 45 with COVID-19, enrolled during active disease. The CDR3 is CASSFGRASEQYF. CDR3 DNA: TGTGCCAGCAGCTTCGGGAGGGCGAGTGAGCAGTACTTC.